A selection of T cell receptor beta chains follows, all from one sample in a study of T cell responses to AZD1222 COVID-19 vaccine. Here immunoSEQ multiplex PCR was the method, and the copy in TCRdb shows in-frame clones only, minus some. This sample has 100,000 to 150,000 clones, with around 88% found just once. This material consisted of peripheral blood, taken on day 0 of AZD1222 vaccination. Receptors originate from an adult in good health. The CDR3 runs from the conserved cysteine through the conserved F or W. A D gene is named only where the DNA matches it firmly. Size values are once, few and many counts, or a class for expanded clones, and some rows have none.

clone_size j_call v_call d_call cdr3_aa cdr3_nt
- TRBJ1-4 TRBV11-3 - CASSFATNEKLFF TGTGCCAGCAGCTTTGCAACTAATGAAAAACTGTTTTTT
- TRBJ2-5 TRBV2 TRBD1 CASSGRRDRGLIVQETQYF TGTGCCAGCAGTGGGCGTAGGGACAGGGGACTAATAGTCCAAGAGACCCAGTACTTC
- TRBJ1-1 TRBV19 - CASKLTGGTEAFF TGTGCCAGTAAACTGACGGGGGGCACTGAAGCTTTCTTT
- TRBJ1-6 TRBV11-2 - CASSFQGKSPLHF TGTGCCAGCAGCTTCCAGGGGAAATCACCCCTCCACTTT
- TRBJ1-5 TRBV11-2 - CASSHKGQPQHF TGTGCCAGCAGCCACAAGGGTCAGCCCCAGCATTTT
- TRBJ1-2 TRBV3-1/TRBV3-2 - CASSRTGEFSSLGYTF TGTGCCAGCAGCCGGACGGGGGAATTTAGTTCGTTGGGCTACACCTTC
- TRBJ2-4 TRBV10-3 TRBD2 CAISGGDGAKNIQYF TGTGCCATCAGCGGGGGGGACGGGGCCAAAAACATTCAGTACTTC
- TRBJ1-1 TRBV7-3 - CASSLGENTEAFF TGTGCCAGCAGCTTAGGGGAGAACACTGAAGCTTTCTTT
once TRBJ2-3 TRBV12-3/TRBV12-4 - CASTLADTQYF TGTGCCAGCACCCTTGCCGATACGCAGTATTTT
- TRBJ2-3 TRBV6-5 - CASRMTDTQYF TGTGCCAGCAGAATGACAGATACGCAGTATTTT
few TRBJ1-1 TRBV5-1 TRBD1 CARTVRDRNKNTEAFF TGCGCCAGGACCGTCCGGGACAGGAATAAGAACACTGAAGCTTTCTTT
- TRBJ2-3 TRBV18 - CASSPSDTQYF TGTGCCAGCTCACCATCCGATACGCAGTATTTT
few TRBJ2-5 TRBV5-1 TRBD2 CASSLEGSGGWGETQYF TGCGCCAGCAGCTTGGAAGGTAGCGGGGGATGGGGAGAGACCCAGTACTTC
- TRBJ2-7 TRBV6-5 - CASSYSPSRGYEQYF TGTGCCAGCAGTTACTCTCCTTCCAGGGGCTACGAGCAGTACTTC
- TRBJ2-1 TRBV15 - CATSRGPGGFNEQFF TGTGCCACCAGCAGAGGTCCAGGAGGATTCAATGAGCAGTTCTTC
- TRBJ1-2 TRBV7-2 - CASSSTHNYGYTF TGTGCCAGCAGCTCCACCCATAACTATGGCTACACCTTC
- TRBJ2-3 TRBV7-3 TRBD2 CASSLQAGASTDTQYF TGTGCCAGCAGCTTACAAGCGGGGGCAAGCACAGATACGCAGTATTTT
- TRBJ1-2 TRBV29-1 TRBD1 CSVVGGDRTNYGYTF TGCAGCGTTGTAGGGGGGGACAGGACTAACTATGGCTACACCTTC
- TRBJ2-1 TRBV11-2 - CASSLDGLREQFF TGTGCCAGCAGCTTAGATGGGTTGCGTGAGCAGTTCTTC
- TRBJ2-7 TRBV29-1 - CSVEDTGDSYEQYF TGCAGCGTTGAAGACACAGGAGACTCCTACGAGCAGTACTTC
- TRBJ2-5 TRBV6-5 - CASSYAYQETQYF TGTGCCAGCAGTTACGCCTACCAAGAGACCCAGTACTTC
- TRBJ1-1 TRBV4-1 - CASSTTTGMVTTEAFF TGCGCCAGCAGCACGACGACAGGAATGGTTACCACTGAAGCTTTCTTT
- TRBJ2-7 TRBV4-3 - CASSQGVGSYEQYF TGCGCCAGCAGCCAAGGGGTCGGGTCCTACGAGCAGTACTTC
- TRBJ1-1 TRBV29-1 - CSVEGVNYLTEAFF TGCAGCGTTGAAGGGGTCAATTATTTGACTGAAGCTTTCTTT
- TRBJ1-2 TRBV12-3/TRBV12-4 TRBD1 CASSSGQANGYTF TGTGCCAGCAGTTCGGGACAGGCCAATGGCTACACCTTC
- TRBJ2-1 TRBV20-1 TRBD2 CSASFTSGSYNEQFF TGCAGTGCTAGTTTTACTAGCGGGTCCTACAATGAGCAGTTCTTC
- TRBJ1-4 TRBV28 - CASLGNEKLFF TGTGCCAGCTTGGGGAATGAAAAACTGTTTTTT
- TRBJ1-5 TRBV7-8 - CASSLMSGSNQPQHF TGTGCCAGCAGCTTAATGTCGGGTAGCAATCAGCCCCAGCATTTT
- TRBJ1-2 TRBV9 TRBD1 CASSVAGTGNYGYTF TGTGCCAGCAGCGTAGCCGGGACAGGGAACTATGGCTACACCTTC
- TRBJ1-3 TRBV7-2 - CASSPGRGLSGNTIYF TGTGCCAGCAGCCCCGGGAGAGGGCTCTCTGGAAACACCATATATTTT
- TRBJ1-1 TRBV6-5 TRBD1 CASILTGGYTEAFF TGTGCCAGCATTCTTACAGGGGGCTACACTGAAGCTTTCTTT
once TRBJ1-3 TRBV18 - CASSGLGQSSGNTIYF TGTGCCAGCTCGGGACTAGGACAGTCCTCTGGAAACACCATATATTTT
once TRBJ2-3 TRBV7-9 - CASSFQGTDTQYF TGTGCCAGCAGCTTTCAAGGAACAGATACGCAGTATTTT
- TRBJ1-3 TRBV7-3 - CASSLLQIYSDSLLFSGNTIYF TGTGCCAGCAGTCTTCTCCAAATATACTCGGACAGTTTACTCTTCTCTGGAAACACCATATATTTT
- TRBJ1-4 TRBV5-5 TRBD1 CASSLDGTGIEKLFF TGTGCCAGCAGCTTGGACGGGACAGGGATTGAAAAACTGTTTTTT
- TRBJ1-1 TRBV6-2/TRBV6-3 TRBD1 CASSTGGTAEAFF TGTGCCAGCAGCACAGGCGGGACAGCTGAAGCTTTCTTT
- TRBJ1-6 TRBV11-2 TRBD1 CASSRDSRDSPLHF TGTGCCAGCAGCCGGGACAGTAGGGATTCACCCCTCCACTTT
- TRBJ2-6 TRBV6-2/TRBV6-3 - CASSDLSGANVLTF TGTGCCAGCAGCGACCTCTCTGGGGCCAACGTCCTGACTTTC
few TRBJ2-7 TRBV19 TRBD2 CASSVATSGWGSSYEQYF TGTGCCAGTAGTGTTGCGACTAGCGGGTGGGGGAGCTCCTACGAGCAGTACTTC
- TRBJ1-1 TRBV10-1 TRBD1 CASSESGQGLSEAFF TGCGCCAGCAGTGAGTCAGGACAGGGGTTGTCGGAAGCTTTCTTT
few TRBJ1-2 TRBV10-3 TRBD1 CAIRPDREMNYGYTF TGTGCCATCAGACCTGACAGGGAAATGAACTATGGCTACACCTTC
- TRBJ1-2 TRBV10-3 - CAISESASYNYGYTF TGTGCCATCAGTGAGTCGGCCAGTTACAACTATGGCTACACCTTC
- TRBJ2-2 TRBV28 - CASSTGAGFTGELFF TGTGCCAGCAGTACGGGGGCGGGGTTCACCGGGGAGCTGTTTTTT
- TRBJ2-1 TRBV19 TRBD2 CASSTGTSIGEQFF TGTGCCAGTAGTACCGGGACTAGCATCGGTGAGCAGTTCTTC
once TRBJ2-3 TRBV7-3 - CASSLAPSTDTQYF TGTGCCAGCAGCTTAGCCCCCAGCACAGATACGCAGTATTTT
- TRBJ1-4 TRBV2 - CASSLLTGEKLFF TGTGCCAGCAGTTTACTTACGGGGGAAAAACTGTTTTTT
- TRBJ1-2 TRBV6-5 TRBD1 CASSYYGTGIGYTF TGTGCCAGCAGTTACTACGGGACAGGGATTGGCTACACCTTC
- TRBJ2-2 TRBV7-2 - CASSLAEGSTGELFF TGTGCCAGCAGCTTAGCGGAAGGGTCCACCGGGGAGCTGTTTTTT
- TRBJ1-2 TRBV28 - CASSLGARTNYGYTF TGTGCCAGCAGTTTAGGAGCAAGGACTAACTATGGCTACACCTTC
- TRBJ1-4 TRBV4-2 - CASSPNPAATNEKLFF TGTGCCAGCAGCCCAAATCCCGCGGCCACTAATGAAAAACTGTTTTTT
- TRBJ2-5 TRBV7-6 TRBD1 CASSLDRGGETQYF TGTGCCAGCAGCTTAGACAGGGGTGGGGAGACCCAGTACTTC
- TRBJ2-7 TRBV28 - CASSLGDYEQYF TGTGCCAGCAGTCTGGGGGACTACGAGCAGTACTTC
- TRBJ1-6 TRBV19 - CASTPGINRLQGSPLHF TGTGCCAGTACCCCGGGTATTAATCGTTTGCAGGGATCACCCCTCCACTTT
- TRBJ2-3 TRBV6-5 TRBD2 CASSQRHGGTDTQYF TGTGCCAGCAGCCAACGTCACGGGGGGACAGATACGCAGTATTTT